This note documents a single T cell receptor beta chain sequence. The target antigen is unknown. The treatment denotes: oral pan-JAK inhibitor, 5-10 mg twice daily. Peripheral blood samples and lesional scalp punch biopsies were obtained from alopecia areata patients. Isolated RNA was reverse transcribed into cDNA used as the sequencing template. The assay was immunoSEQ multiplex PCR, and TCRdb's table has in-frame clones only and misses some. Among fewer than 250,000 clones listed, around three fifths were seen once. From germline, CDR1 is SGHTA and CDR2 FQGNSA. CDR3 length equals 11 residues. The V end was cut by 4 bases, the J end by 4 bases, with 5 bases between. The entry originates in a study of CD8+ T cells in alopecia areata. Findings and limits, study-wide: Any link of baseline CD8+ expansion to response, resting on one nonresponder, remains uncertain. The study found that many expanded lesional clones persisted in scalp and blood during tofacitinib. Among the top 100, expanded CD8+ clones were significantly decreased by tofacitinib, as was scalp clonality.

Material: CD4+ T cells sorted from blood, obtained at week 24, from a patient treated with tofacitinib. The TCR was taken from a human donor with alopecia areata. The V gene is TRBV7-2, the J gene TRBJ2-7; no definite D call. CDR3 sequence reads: CASSWRYEQYF. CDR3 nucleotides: TGTGCCAGCAGCTGGAGATACGAGCAGTACTTC. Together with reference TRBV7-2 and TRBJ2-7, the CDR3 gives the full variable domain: GAGVSQSPSNKVTEKGKDVELRCDPISGHTALYWYRQSLGQGLEFLIYFQGNSAPDKSGLPSDRFSAERTGGSVSTLTIQRTQQEDSAVYLCASSWRYEQYFGPGTRLTVT.